This passage covers 15 T cell receptor beta chains from one sample sequenced in a study of blood T cell repertoires in COVID-19. Profiling relied on immunoSEQ multiplex PCR, and the TCRdb table lists in-frame clones only, not all of them. The table shows approximately 47,000 clones, with 85% occurring only once. Specimen: peripheral blood. The receptor set was obtained from a woman aged 60 to 75 with acute or convalescent COVID-19.

This chain uses TRBV18 with TRBJ2-7; D call uncertain. The CDR3 covers 14 residues. Trimming removed 3 bases at V and 3 bases at J, with 12 bases between. Germline values: CDR1 KGHSH, CDR2 LQKENI. CDR3 DNA: TGTGCCAGCTCACCTCCCAGCGTGGGCTACGAGCAGTACTTC. It translates to CASSPPSVGYEQYF.

This chain links TRBV10-1 with TRBJ2-2; D might be TRBD2 (6 bases). Germline CDR1 is WNHNN and CDR2 is SYGVQD (reference sequence). The CDR3 extends over 18 amino acids. V was trimmed by 7 bases and J by 4 bases, leaving 25 bases between them. In nucleotides, the CDR3 is TGCGCCAGCATAGAAGGTGACGGGGCTAAGCGGGTCACCGGGGAGCTGTTTTTT. Translated, it gives CASIEGDGAKRVTGELFF.

The genes are TRBV12-3 or TRBV12-4 and TRBJ1-5; D gene unclear. This CDR3 comprises 11 residues. V lost 3 bases to trimming and J lost 6 bases, with 3 bases between them. The CDR3 DNA reads TGTGCCAGCAGTTTCGGTCAGCCCCAGCATTTT. Amino acid sequence: CASSFGQPQHF.

Written as DNA, the CDR3 is TGTGCCAGCAGCTTAGAGGGACTGGGGGCCGGGGAGCTGTTTTTT. Its translation is CASSLEGLGAGELFF. The J gene is TRBJ2-2, the V gene TRBV11-1; possibly TRBD2 for D (6 bases). The V end lost 1 base, the J end lost 6 bases, and 12 bases lay between the germline ends. Germline V CDR1 and CDR2: SGHAT, FQDESV (reference sequence). This CDR3 has 15 amino acids.

The J gene is TRBJ2-5, the V gene TRBV27; 8 bases line up with TRBD1. Per germline, CDR1 MNHEY and CDR2 SMNVEV (reference sequence). Trimming cost V 7 bases and J 5 bases; bases outside gene matches: 9. This CDR3 has 14 amino acids. The CDR3 region is CASKWQGAWETQYF. In DNA form, the CDR3 reads TGTGCCAGCAAGTGGCAGGGGGCTTGGGAGACCCAGTACTTC.

This chain links TRBV29-1 with TRBJ1-2; 9 bases match TRBD1. In germline, CDR1 is SQVTM, CDR2 ANQGSEA. CDR3 length: 13 residues. The J segment lost 7 bases and the V segment lost 7 bases, leaving 10 bases of the junction unmatched. The CDR3 is CSANPDRGGGYTF. The CDR3 coding sequence is TGCAGCGCTAATCCGGACAGGGGTGGTGGCTACACCTTC.

The rearrangement uses TRBV5-1 and TRBJ2-5; 7 positions agree with TRBD1. Losses at the gene ends were 9 bases for V and 4 bases for J; bases not matched to a gene: 6. Germline CDR1 and CDR2: SGHRS and YFSETQ. The CDR3 spans 12 residues. CDR3: CATSNRGETQYF. The CDR3 bases are TGCGCCACTTCTAACAGGGGAGAGACCCAGTACTTC. The whole variable domain, remainder taken from reference TRBV5-1 and TRBJ2-5, is KAGVTQTPRYLIKTRGQQVTLSCSPISGHRSVSWYQQTPGQGLQFLFEYFSETQRNKGNFPGRFSGRQFSNSRSEMNVSTLELGDSALYLCATSNRGETQYFGPGTRLLVL.

The V call is TRBV28, the J call TRBJ1-2, with a weak D call TRBD1 (5 bases). Trimming took 4 bases from V and 5 from J, leaving 14 bases between them. In germline, CDR1 is MDHEN, CDR2 SYDVKM. This CDR3 has 14 amino acids. The CDR3 DNA is TGTGCCAGCAGTTCGGGACTCTTTCATTATGGCTACACCTTC. Translating it yields CASSSGLFHYGYTF.

V is TRBV7-3 and J is TRBJ1-6; tentatively, D is TRBD1 (5 bases). Germline V gives CDR1 SGHTA, CDR2 FQGTGA. The CDR3 totals 15 residues. Trimming removed 1 base from V and 6 bases from J, with 10 bases in between. The CDR3 nucleotides read TGTGCCAGCAGCTTAATGGGGGACTCTAATTCACCCCTCCACTTT. It yields the protein CASSLMGDSNSPLHF.

This clone was counted at least ten times. The chain recombines TRBV11-2 with TRBJ2-1, with D unclear. From germline, CDR1 is SGHAT and CDR2 FQNNGV. The CDR3 is 12 amino acids. Trimming shortened V by 5 bases and J by 6 bases, and 8 bases separated the two germline ends. DNA of the CDR3: TGTGCCAGCAGCCCTCTTTCCAATGAGCAGTTCTTC. Translating gives CASSPLSNEQFF. Supplemented by reference TRBV11-2 and TRBJ2-1, the full variable domain reads EAGVAQSPRYKIIEKRQSVAFWCNPISGHATLYWYQQILGQGPKLLIQFQNNGVVDDSQLPKDRFSAERLKGVDSTLKIQPAKLEDSAVYLCASSPLSNEQFFGPGTRLTVL.

The CDR3 bases are TGTGCCAGCAGTTGGGTAGCGGGAGGGCTAGAGACCCAGTACTTC. It is translated as CASSWVAGGLETQYF. The chain links TRBV27 to TRBJ2-5, with 11 bases identical to TRBD2. There are 15 residues in the CDR3. The V and J ends lost 4 bases and 4 bases, in that order; junction bases with no gene match: 5. Germline lookup yields CDR1 MNHEY and CDR2 SMNVEV (reference sequence).

V and J are TRBV7-9 and TRBJ2-1, with 7 bases fitting TRBD2. The CDR3 sequence is 14 residues long. The junction had 5 bases not matched to a gene; V was cut back by 3 bases and J by 6 bases. Germline-derived CDR1 and CDR2 are SEHNR and FQNEAQ (reference sequence). This CDR3 is CASSFLGTTNEQFF. The DNA for the CDR3 is TGTGCCAGCAGCTTTTTAGGGACTACCAATGAGCAGTTCTTC.

As regards this clone: The sample holds other DNA sequences that translate to the same CDR3. This chain links TRBV4-2 with TRBJ2-1; no clear D gene. The CDR3 runs to 16 residues. Germline CDR1 and CDR2: LGHNA and YNFKEQ. Trimming took off 0 bases at V and 0 bases at J, with 9 bases between the two ends. CDR3 in DNA: TGTGCCAGCAGCCAAGAACTATCCAGCTCCTACAATGAGCAGTTCTTC. Translated: CASSQELSSSYNEQFF.

This sequence joins TRBV7-2 and TRBJ2-7; perhaps TRBD2 as D (5 bases). This CDR3 comprises 15 residues. V lost 2 bases, J lost 1 base, and 12 bases lay in between. Germline values: CDR1 SGHTA, CDR2 FQGNSA. CDR3 nucleotides: TGTGCCAGCAGCTTACGCGGAGGCTCTTCCTACGAGCAGTACTTC. This sequence encodes CASSLRGGSSYEQYF.

The chain joins TRBV5-1 to TRBJ2-3, with TRBD2 as a possible D gene (5 bases). V was shortened by 3 bases and J by 3 bases, with 17 bases between the two germline ends. The CDR3 covers 16 residues. The germline V gene has CDR1 SGHRS and CDR2 YFSETQ. CDR3 nucleotides: TGCGCCAGCAGCTCCTTACTAGAGGCGGTGACAGATACGCAGTATTTT. This sequence encodes CASSSLLEAVTDTQYF.